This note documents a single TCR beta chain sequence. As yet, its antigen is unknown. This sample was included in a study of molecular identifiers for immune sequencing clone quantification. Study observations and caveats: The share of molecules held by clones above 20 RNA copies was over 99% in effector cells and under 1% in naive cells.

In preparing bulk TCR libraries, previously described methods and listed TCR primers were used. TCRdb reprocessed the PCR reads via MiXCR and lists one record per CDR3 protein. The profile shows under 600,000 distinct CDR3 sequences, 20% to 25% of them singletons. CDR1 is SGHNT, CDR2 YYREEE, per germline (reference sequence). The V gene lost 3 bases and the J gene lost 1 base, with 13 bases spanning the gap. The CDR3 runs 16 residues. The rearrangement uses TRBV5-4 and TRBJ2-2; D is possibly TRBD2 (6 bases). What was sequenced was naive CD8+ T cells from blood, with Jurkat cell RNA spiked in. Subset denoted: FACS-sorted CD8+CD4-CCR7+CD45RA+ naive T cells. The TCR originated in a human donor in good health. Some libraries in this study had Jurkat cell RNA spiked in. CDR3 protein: CASSSPGGWNTGELFF. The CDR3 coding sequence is TGTGCCAGCAGCTCTCCTGGGGGGTGGAACACCGGGGAGCTGTTTTTT.